The source of this T cell receptor (beta chain) is a study of blood T cell repertoires in COVID-19. At the level of the study: Samples taken during acute and convalescent COVID-19 were collected in the United States, Italy and Spain. PBMCs, B-cell-depleted T cells, or T cells were the source of the cDNA or gDNA that made up the material.

As handled by the study authors: Amplification of reference gene primers provided the estimated nucleated cell counts. The table came from immunoSEQ multiplex PCR; TCRdb's copy has only in-frame clones and leaves some out. V and J calls and clone size are copied from that table; D and trimming were computed from the DNA. The sample has about 37,000 clones, about 80% seen once; the top ten hold over 13%. Sequenced material: peripheral blood. This receptor was identified in a woman between 70 and 85 years old with acute or convalescent COVID-19.

The CDR3 region is CASIEGQGLSEQYF. The CDR3, as DNA: TGTGCCAGCATCGAGGGACAGGGACTCAGCGAGCAGTACTTC. J is TRBJ2-7 and V is TRBV2, with 9 nucleotides matching TRBD1. After removal of 7 bases from V and 6 bases from J, the junction contained 10 bases not matched to a gene. Germline-derived CDR1 and CDR2 are SNHLY and FYNNEI. The CDR3 is 14 amino acids.